The sequence of this T cell receptor beta chain was determined in a study of OX40 agonist ivuxolimab in advanced cancers. Across the study: Dose-escalation patients were diagnosed with hepatocellular carcinoma, melanoma, renal cell cancer or head and neck cancer. With a range of roughly 20 to 80, age averaged approximately 60 years, and around 83% were male.

TCRdb's copy holds only in-frame clones and misses some; the assay was immunoSEQ multiplex PCR. The sample includes over 30,000 clones, about nine tenths of them seen just once. CDR3 length equals 15 residues. Germline CDR1 MNHNS, CDR2 SASEGT. Germline trimming cut 6 bases from V and 4 bases from J; bases unmatched to any gene: 9. General observations from the study: Blood T cells, both CD4+ and CD8+, expanded clonally by week 6 at 0.1 to 3.0 mg/kg.

Comment on this clone: No antigen is known for it.

Patients with autoimmune history or systemic immunosuppression were excluded. This chain joins TRBV6-1 and TRBJ1-3; 7 nucleotides agree with TRBD1. This TCR derives from an adult with an advanced solid tumor such as melanoma, head and neck, liver or kidney cancer. The source material was CD4+ or CD8+ T cells sorted from blood, sampled in a trial of the OX40 agonist ivuxolimab. The CDR3 region is CASSGQALGGNTIYF. CDR3 bases: TGTGCCAGCAGCGGACAGGCCTTGGGGGGAAACACCATATATTTT.